This T cell receptor beta chain derives from a study of CD8+ T cells in alopecia areata. Findings and limits, study-wide: For lesional scalp, especially alopecia totalis/universalis, clonality was higher than in normal scalp.

Remarks on this clone: The target antigen is unknown.

Germline V gives CDR1 SGHRS, CDR2 YFSETQ. V lost 0 bases to trimming and J lost 6 bases, with 20 bases between them. CDR3 size: 17 residues. Extracted RNA was reverse transcribed, and the resulting cDNA served as sequencing template. Sequenced by immunoSEQ multiplex PCR; TCRdb stores in-frame clones only, minus some. The data show about 140,000 clones, with 55% seen just once and less than 5% held by the top ten. The clonotype comes from a human donor in good health. The material sequenced was CD4+ T cells sorted from blood. The chain joins TRBV5-1 to TRBJ2-3; TRBD1 is a possible D gene (6 bases). The CDR3 reads CASSLELGGSWADTQYF. The CDR3 nucleotides are TGCGCCAGCAGCTTGGAGTTAGGGGGATCTTGGGCGGATACGCAGTATTTT.